One sample yielded the 16 T cell receptor beta chains listed below, sequenced in a study of STAT5B mutations in CD4+ large granular lymphocyte leukemia (dated by TCRdb to between 2020 and 2023). Libraries came from the immunoSEQ multiplex PCR assay. The table comes from immuneACCESS by way of TCRdb, which keeps in-frame sequences with V and J called. Part of the clones is missing from these tables; in studies checked, under half for an unresolved V gene and the rest for unknown reasons. For this sample the table gives fewer than 40,000 clones, of which about 89% were detected only once. About 0.42% of the sample comes from the top ten. Sample: CD4+ T cells from blood buffy coats. These receptors came from a human donor in good health.

The chain links TRBV4-2 to TRBJ2-5, with TRBD2 identical over 12 bases. Losses at the gene ends were 3 bases for V and 5 bases for J; bases not matched to a gene: 4. This CDR3 has 15 residues. Germline V gene lookup returns CDR1 LGHNA and CDR2 YNFKEQ. The CDR3 sequence: CASSQAGTSGETQYF. The CDR3 DNA reads as TGTGCCAGCAGCCAGGCCGGGACTAGCGGGGAGACCCAGTACTTC.

V usage is TRBV27 and J usage is TRBJ1-5; D uncertain. V shed 6 bases and J shed 0 bases, with 15 bases lying between them. CDR3 length equals 16 residues. Germline CDR1 reads MNHEY; CDR2 reads SMNVEV (reference sequence). The CDR3 DNA reads TGTGCCAGCAGCTCCAACTCGGGCCTTAGCAATCAGCCCCAGCATTTT. It is translated as CASSSNSGLSNQPQHF.

In its sample, this clone was seen once. The chain combines TRBV7-9 with TRBJ2-1; the match to TRBD2 covers 12 bases. The CDR3 has 18 amino acids. In germline, CDR1 is SEHNR, CDR2 FQNEAQ (reference sequence). Trimming took 2 bases from V and 7 from J; bases not matched to a gene: 12. The CDR3 here is CASSLPFRLAGAGNEQFF. In DNA, the CDR3 is TGTGCCAGCAGCTTACCCTTCAGACTAGCGGGAGCGGGTAATGAGCAGTTCTTC. The complete variable domain, with remaining parts taken from reference TRBV7-9 and TRBJ2-1, reads DTGVSQNPRHKITKRGQNVTFRCDPISEHNRLYWYRQTLGQGPEFLTYFQNEAQLEKSRLLSDRFSAERPKGSFSTLEIQRTEQGDSAMYLCASSLPFRLAGAGNEQFFGPGTRLTVL.

The rearrangement uses TRBV5-4 and TRBJ2-7; perhaps TRBD1 as D (6 bases). The CDR3 is 13 residues long. Germline V gene data show CDR1 as SGHNT and CDR2 as YYREEE (reference sequence). Trimming cost V 4 bases and J 5 bases, with 13 bases left between them. The CDR3 region is CASSLQGNDEQYF. DNA for the CDR3: TGTGCCAGCAGCCTCCAGGGGAATGACGAGCAGTACTTC. The full variable domain, with the rest looked up from reference TRBV5-4 and TRBJ2-7, is ETGVTQSPTHLIKTRGQQVTLRCSSQSGHNTVSWYQQALGQGPQFIFQYYREEENGRGNFPPRFSGLQFPNYSSELNVNALELDDSALYLCASSLQGNDEQYFGPGTRLTVT.

The rearrangement uses TRBV7-9 and TRBJ2-1, with no clear D. With 5 bases removed from V and 0 bases from J, the gap between germline ends came to 11 bases. The CDR3 runs 15 residues. Germline assignment: CDR1 SEHNR and CDR2 FQNEAQ (reference sequence). Written as DNA, the CDR3 is TGTGCCAGCAGCAATAGCCCGAGCTCCTACAATGAGCAGTTCTTC. Amino acids: CASSNSPSSYNEQFF.

This chain uses TRBV27 with TRBJ2-3; weak D call: TRBD2 (6 bases). There are 14 residues in the CDR3. V was cut by 8 bases and J by 2 bases, with 14 bases left in between. Germline CDR1 MNHEY, CDR2 SMNVEV (reference sequence). CDR3 sequence (DNA): TGTGCCAGCGGGGGGACTGGATCCACAGATACGCAGTATTTT. Translation: CASGGTGSTDTQYF.

The CDR3 DNA reads as TGTGCCAGCAGGAACAGGGCAGGCAATCAGCCCCAGCATTTT. Translating it yields CASRNRAGNQPQHF. The rearrangement joins TRBV27 to TRBJ1-5; TRBD1 is a possible D gene (6 bases). Germline values: CDR1 MNHEY, CDR2 SMNVEV (reference sequence). CDR3 size: 14 residues. V lost 6 bases and J lost 2, with 11 bases in between.

The chain recombines TRBV28 with TRBJ2-7; D remains unclear. The CDR3 is 13 amino acids. The ends were cut back, 7 bases at V and 4 bases at J, with 14 bases in the middle. Germline V gene data show CDR1 as MDHEN and CDR2 as SYDVKM. CDR3 sequence: CASTRLTAYEQYF. The CDR3 coding sequence is TGTGCCAGCACGCGCCTCACAGCTTACGAGCAGTACTTC.

DNA for the CDR3: TGTGCCAGCAGCCCTGGACTCGGCGCTAACTATGGCTACACCTTC. Protein sequence: CASSPGLGANYGYTF. The rearrangement joins TRBV5-6 to TRBJ1-2; no clear D. Germline CDR1 and CDR2: SGHDT and YYEEEE. This CDR3 has 15 residues. V was clipped by 4 bases and J by 0 bases, with 13 bases between them.

This chain joins TRBV6-1 and TRBJ1-1; 8 bases map to TRBD1. Trimming removed 2 bases from V and 4 bases from J; junction bases left unmatched: 9. The CDR3 is 16 residues long. Germline CDR1 is MNHNS and CDR2 is SASEGT. This CDR3 is CASSERTGMGSTEAFF. DNA for the CDR3: TGTGCCAGCAGTGAAAGGACAGGGATGGGGAGCACTGAAGCTTTCTTT.

This chain links TRBV18 with TRBJ1-5, with D uncertain. This CDR3 comprises 15 residues. V lost 0 bases and J lost 1, with 7 bases in between. Germline V gives CDR1 KGHSH, CDR2 LQKENI. The CDR3 sequence is CASSPPGGSNQPQHF. In nucleotides, the CDR3 is TGTGCCAGCTCACCACCGGGTGGGAGCAATCAGCCCCAGCATTTT.

The chain has TRBV7-6 and TRBJ2-1, with D hard to call. CDR1 and CDR2 from the germline V gene are SGHVS and FNYEAQ. V gave up 3 bases and J gave up 7 bases, with 16 bases separating them. The CDR3 consists of 15 residues. The CDR3 is CASSFGGRGSNEQFF. CDR3 nucleotides: TGTGCCAGCAGCTTCGGTGGGCGCGGTAGTAATGAGCAGTTCTTC.

The V and J genes are TRBV6-6 and TRBJ2-1; D is ambiguous. Trimming shortened V by 0 bases and J by 4 bases, and 7 bases separated the two germline ends. This CDR3 contains 14 residues. Germline CDR1 MNHNY, CDR2 SVGAGI (reference sequence). The CDR3 bases are TGTGCCAGCAGTTACTCTCGGGTGTACAATGAGCAGTTCTTC. Its protein product is CASSYSRVYNEQFF.

This rearrangement joins TRBV6-1 to TRBJ2-1; 8 bases map to TRBD1. CDR1 MNHNS and CDR2 SASEGT come from the germline V gene. The J segment lost 8 bases and the V segment lost 6 bases, leaving 9 bases of the junction unmatched. This CDR3 spans 14 amino acids. The CDR3 DNA is TGTGCCAGCAGCCTGGGACAGGCGGGGTATGAGCAGTTCTTC. Protein product: CASSLGQAGYEQFF.

This clone was counted a few times. The chain recombines TRBV7-3 with TRBJ2-1; 7 nucleotides match TRBD2. The CDR3 spans 13 residues. Unmatched junction bases numbered 8, after V lost 5 bases and J lost 10 bases. CDR1 and CDR2 from the germline V gene are SGHTA and FQGTGA. DNA of the CDR3: TGTGCCAGCAGCCCGGGGGGTGGGAGCGAGCAGTTCTTC. It encodes CASSPGGGSEQFF.

The gene calls are TRBV5-1 and TRBJ1-2; D unresolved. Germline-derived CDR1 and CDR2 are SGHRS and YFSETQ. Trimming removed 4 bases at V and 0 bases at J, with 10 bases between. CDR3 length: 14 amino acids. CDR3 coding DNA: TGCGCCAGCAGCCCAGCCTTAGCTAACTATGGCTACACCTTC. Encoded protein: CASSPALANYGYTF.